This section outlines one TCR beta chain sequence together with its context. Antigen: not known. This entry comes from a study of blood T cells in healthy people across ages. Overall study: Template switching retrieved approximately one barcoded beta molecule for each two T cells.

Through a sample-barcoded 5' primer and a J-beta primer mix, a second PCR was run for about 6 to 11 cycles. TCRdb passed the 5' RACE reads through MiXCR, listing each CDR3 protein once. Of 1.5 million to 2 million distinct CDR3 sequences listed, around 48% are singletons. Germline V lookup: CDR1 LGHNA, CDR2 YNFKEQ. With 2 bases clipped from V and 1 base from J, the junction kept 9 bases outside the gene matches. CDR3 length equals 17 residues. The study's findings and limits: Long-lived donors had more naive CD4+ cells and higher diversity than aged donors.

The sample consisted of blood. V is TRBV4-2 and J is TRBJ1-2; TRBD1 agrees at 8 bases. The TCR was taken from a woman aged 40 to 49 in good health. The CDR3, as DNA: TGTGCCAGCAGCCAACCTACAGGGGGGCCGTTTAACTATGGCTACACCTTC. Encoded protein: CASSQPTGGPFNYGYTF.